This passage covers 14 T cell receptor beta chains from one sample sequenced in a study of post-analysis software for immune sequencing data. General observations from the study: Patients used about five TRBV segments, including TRBV5-6, TRBV5-1 and TRBV20-1, more often than controls.

These receptors' antigens are unknown. Each TCR beta cDNA library carried unique molecular identifiers. TCRdb independently ran MiXCR on the PCR reads; one entry per CDR3 protein. The sample carries roughly 400,000 distinct CDR3 sequences, more than 30% recorded once. Sequencing used blood. All receptors derive from a girl aged 2 to 10 with multiple sclerosis.

This clonotype was observed a few times. The V call is TRBV29-1, the J call TRBJ2-7; 7 nucleotides line up with TRBD2. The germline CDR1 and CDR2 sequences are SQVTM and ANQGSEA. J lost 0 bases, V lost 5 bases, and 4 bases had no gene match. There are 13 residues in the CDR3. CDR3 bases: TGCAGCGTTCTCCTAGCGGACTCCTACGAGCAGTACTTC. Protein: CSVLLADSYEQYF.

The rearrangement uses TRBV9 and TRBJ1-5, with no clear D. V lost 0 bases to trimming and J lost 2 bases, with 9 bases between them. The CDR3 contains 15 residues. Germline V gene lookup returns CDR1 SGDLS and CDR2 YYNGEE. CDR3 loop: CASSVGEAGNQPQHF. The CDR3, as DNA: TGTGCCAGCAGCGTAGGGGAGGCTGGCAATCAGCCCCAGCATTTT.

This clonotype was picked up a small number of times. The CDR3 reads CASSLATSGTTYEQYF. CDR3 DNA sequence: TGTGCCAGCAGCTTAGCGACAAGCGGGACCACCTACGAGCAGTACTTC. V is TRBV7-6 and J is TRBJ2-7; 7 bases are shared with TRBD2. This CDR3 is 16 amino acids long. Germline-derived CDR1 and CDR2 are SGHVS and FNYEAQ. With 0 bases clipped from V and 2 bases from J, the junction kept 7 bases outside the gene matches.

The chain carries TRBV29-1 and TRBJ1-2; tentative D call: TRBD1 (5 bases). Looked up from germline, CDR1 is SQVTM and CDR2 is ANQGSEA. Trimming stripped 1 base from V and 5 bases from J, with 14 bases between. The CDR3 runs 14 residues. CDR3 nucleotides: TGCAGCGTTGAAGTACAGGCCCTCCCGTATGGCTACACCTTC. Its protein product is CSVEVQALPYGYTF.

This clonotype was counted a few times. The chain employs TRBV20-1 and TRBJ2-7, with no clear D. Germline assignment: CDR1 DFQATT and CDR2 SNEGSKA (reference sequence). CDR3 length: 12 amino acids. The V end was cut by 1 base, the J end by 3 bases, with 7 bases between. CDR3 DNA sequence: TGCAGTGCTAGAGGTCCGTACTACGAGCAGTACTTC. Its protein is CSARGPYYEQYF.

DNA of the CDR3: TGCAGTGCTAGAGTCTTGACAGGGCGCTATGGCTACACCTTC. It specifies CSARVLTGRYGYTF. The chain recombines TRBV20-1 with TRBJ1-2; the match to TRBD1 covers 7 bases. In germline, CDR1 is DFQATT, CDR2 SNEGSKA (reference sequence). CDR3 size: 14 residues. V lost 1 base, J lost 4 bases, and 6 bases stayed unmatched.

This chain joins TRBV7-9 and TRBJ2-7, with 8 positions matching TRBD1. CDR3 length equals 17 residues. Germline V gene data show CDR1 as SEHNR and CDR2 as FQNEAQ (reference sequence). Losses at the gene ends were 3 bases for V and 4 bases for J; bases not matched to a gene: 14. The CDR3 sequence: CASSFSAAGQGTYEQYF. CDR3 in DNA: TGTGCCAGCAGCTTTAGCGCTGCTGGACAGGGAACTTACGAGCAGTACTTC.

This clonotype was found a few times. This chain connects TRBV7-2 to TRBJ2-7, with unresolved D. V dropped 2 bases and J dropped 1 base, with 9 bases sitting between them. Germline loops: CDR1 SGHTA, CDR2 FQGNSA. This CDR3 is built from 14 residues. CDR3: CASSLYDQSYEQYF. The CDR3 DNA reads as TGTGCCAGCAGCTTATACGACCAGTCCTACGAGCAGTACTTC.

V usage is TRBV5-1 and J usage is TRBJ2-1, with 14 bases fitting TRBD2. The CDR3 is 19 residues long. Germline CDR1 is SGHRS and CDR2 is YFSETQ. V was pared by 3 bases and J by 4 bases, with 12 bases of the junction left unmatched. In DNA form, the CDR3 reads TGCGCCAGCAGCTCCCAGACTAGCGGGGGGGCGGTGGGATACAATGAGCAGTTCTTC. This sequence encodes CASSSQTSGGAVGYNEQFF.

This chain uses TRBV7-9 with TRBJ2-7, with D possibly TRBD2 on 6 matching bases. CDR3 size: 17 residues. The V gene lost 6 bases and the J gene lost 7 bases, with 28 bases spanning the gap. The germline CDR1 and CDR2 sequences are SEHNR and FQNEAQ (reference sequence). CDR3 amino acids: CASRRGTAGNSYNEQYF. In DNA, the CDR3 is TGTGCCAGCAGACGAGGAACCGCGGGGAACTCCTACAATGAGCAGTACTTC.

The chain carries TRBV20-1 and TRBJ1-2, with a weak D call TRBD1 (6 bases). CDR1 is DFQATT and CDR2 is SNEGSKA in the germline V gene (reference sequence). Trimming removed 1 base at V and 4 bases at J, with 13 bases between. This CDR3 is 14 amino acids long. CDR3 nucleotide sequence: TGCAGTGCTAGAGGGCCCTCAGGGGCCTATGGCTACACCTTC. Its protein is CSARGPSGAYGYTF.

This clonotype was seen a few times. The chain combines TRBV29-1 with TRBJ1-2; D not resolved. The CDR3 consists of 13 residues. The germline V gene encodes CDR1 SQVTM and CDR2 ANQGSEA. Deletions cut 4 bases from V and 2 bases from J, with 11 bases between. CDR3 DNA sequence: TGCAGCGTTGCCTCTGGGAACAACTATGGCTACACCTTC. This codes for CSVASGNNYGYTF.

The rearrangement links TRBV20-1 to TRBJ1-1; D is uncertain. In germline, CDR1 is DFQATT, CDR2 SNEGSKA (reference sequence). The CDR3 runs 11 residues. The CDR3 loop is CMNSPNTEAFF. DNA of the CDR3: TGCATGAACAGCCCGAACACTGAAGCTTTCTTT.

The rearrangement links TRBV20-1 to TRBJ1-5; 7 nucleotides line up with TRBD1. Germline CDR1 is DFQATT and CDR2 is SNEGSKA (reference sequence). J was trimmed by 1 base and V by 5 bases; bases with no gene match: 8. The CDR3 covers 15 residues. The CDR3 DNA follows: TGCAGTGCTGGAGTAGGGGACAGCAGCAATCAGCCCCAGCATTTT. This translates into CSAGVGDSSNQPQHF.